A single T cell receptor beta chain is shown here with its context. TEMRA cells were FACS-enriched, with CD8+ and CD4+ T cells isolated negatively. Reverse transcription used about 0.45 to 1 ug RNA and random hexamers. The CDR3 of TCR beta was amplified by immunoSEQ multiplex PCR across 54 Vbeta and 13 Jbeta. A single record per CDR3 protein comes from TCRdb applying MiXCR to the immunoSEQ multiplex PCR reads. Counted here are more than 250,000 distinct CDR3 sequences, roughly nine tenths occurring once; the ten biggest clones make up roughly 0.07%. The sample comes from a study of CD8 T cells in Susac syndrome. The CDR3 runs 15 residues. Germline V gene sequence: CDR1 LGHNT, CDR2 FRNRAP. The V end lost 0 bases, the J end lost 1 base, and 9 bases lay between the germline ends.

The material sequenced was CD4+ T cells from PBMCs. The clonotype comes from a human donor with multiple sclerosis. The J gene is TRBJ1-1, the V gene TRBV12-5; D remains ambiguous. CDR3 region: CASGLVLTGNTEAFF. DNA for the CDR3: TGTGCTAGTGGTTTGGTATTAACCGGGAACACTGAAGCTTTCTTT. The full variable domain, rest sourced from reference TRBV12-5 and TRBJ1-1, is DARVTQTPRHKVTEMGQEVTMRCQPILGHNTVFWYRQTMMQGLELLAYFRNRAPLDDSGMPKDRFSAEMPDATLATLKIQPSEPRDSAVYFCASGLVLTGNTEAFFGQGTRLTVV.